The 7 T cell receptor beta chains listed next were all sequenced from one sample in a study of blood T cells in healthy people across ages. Primers used in a second PCR of about 6 to 11 cycles were a sample-barcoded 5' primer and a J-beta primer mix. One entry per CDR3 protein, called by TCRdb with MiXCR from the 5' RACE reads. The sample records 1.5 million to 2 million distinct CDR3 sequences, 28% being singletons. Specimen: blood. These receptor sequences come from a woman aged 25 to 45 in good health.

This clonotype was picked up a small number of times. The V call is TRBV12-3 or TRBV12-4, the J call TRBJ2-5; 12 nucleotides align to TRBD1. This CDR3 contains 15 residues. J lost 6 bases, V lost 5 bases, and 7 bases had no gene match. CDR3 amino acids: CASSKGQGAKKTQYF. CDR3 bases: TGTGCCAGCAGTAAGGGACAGGGGGCTAAGAAGACCCAGTACTTC.

Of note for this clonotype: The junction departs from the called germline gene at one end, perhaps through a read error. The chain joins TRBV3-1 to TRBJ1-3; D gene ambiguous. The CDR3 has 14 amino acids. Germline-derived CDR1 and CDR2 are LGHDT and YNNKEL (reference sequence). In nucleotides, the CDR3 is TGTACCAGCAGCCTAAGTGACTCTGGAAACACCATATATTTT. This sequence encodes CTSSLSDSGNTIYF.

This clonotype was observed a few times. The V call is TRBV13, the J call TRBJ2-5; D is possibly TRBD1 (6 bases). Germline CDR1 PRHDT, CDR2 FYEKMQ (reference sequence). V lost 7 bases and J 5 bases, leaving 17 bases between the germline ends. The CDR3 length is 14 residues. CDR3 bases: TGTGCCAGCACCAAAAAGTGGGGGCTGGAGACCCAGTACTTC. It translates to CASTKKWGLETQYF.

This clonotype was counted between two and nine times. This may be a read error: a much more frequent sequence differs by one nucleotide. The genes are TRBV29-1 and TRBJ2-1; D possibly corresponds to TRBD2 (6 bases). The DNA end lines up better with TRBJ2-7; the J call may be wrong. Germline CDR1 SQVTM, CDR2 ANQGSEA. The CDR3 has 13 amino acids. As DNA, the CDR3 is TGCAGCGTTGAGGGAGGACGCAACAATGAGCAGTACTTC. Protein product: CSVEGGRNNEQYF.

This clonotype showed up just a few times. This rearrangement joins TRBV7-3 to TRBJ1-1, with D hard to call. Looked up from germline, CDR1 is SGHTA and CDR2 is FQGTGA. This CDR3 is 14 amino acids long. Trimming cost V 5 bases and J 0 bases, with 10 bases left between them. CDR3 protein: CASSGRSLNTEAFF. The CDR3 coding sequence is TGTGCCAGCAGCGGCAGGAGTTTGAACACTGAAGCTTTCTTT.

V gene TRBV3-1 combines with J gene TRBJ2-7; D gene unclear. Trimming pared 3 bases from V and 2 bases from J, leaving 8 bases between. Germline V lookup: CDR1 LGHDT, CDR2 YNNKEL (reference sequence). The CDR3 is 13 amino acids. The CDR3 loop is CASSHAGPYEQYF. The CDR3 DNA reads as TGTGCCAGCAGCCACGCAGGTCCCTACGAGCAGTACTTC.

This clonotype was detected only a few times. The chain uses TRBV5-1 and TRBJ1-6, with 8 nucleotides matching TRBD1. The V gene end was trimmed by 7 bases and the J gene end by 7 bases; junction bases not matched to a gene: 7. The CDR3 covers 14 residues. Germline V gene data show CDR1 as SGHRS and CDR2 as YFSETQ. The CDR3 is CASALTGANSPLHF. CDR3 bases: TGCGCCAGCGCCCTGACAGGGGCGAATTCACCCCTCCACTTT.